Listed below are T cell receptor beta chains from one sample, sequenced in a study of blood T cells in healthy people across ages. MiXCR was run by TCRdb on the 5' RACE reads, yielding one entry per CDR3 protein. The sample includes approximately 800,000 distinct CDR3 sequences, 58% seen only once; the top ten take about 20%. The specimen sequenced was blood. These receptor sequences come from a man aged 30 to 45 in good health. The conserved cysteine and the conserved F or W are not part of the CDR3 here.

j_call | v_call | cdr3_aa
TRBJ2-7 | TRBV6-5 | ASSYSGRAQY
TRBJ1-5 | TRBV20-1 | SARDSRATQH
TRBJ2-3 | TRBV27 | ASRPGGEDTQY
TRBJ1-2 | TRBV14 | ASSQDETAYGYT
NA | TRBV10-3 | ANSRDSYEQY
TRBJ1-5 | TRBV7-9 | ASLLRREGLNQPQH
TRBJ2-1 | TRBV30 | AWRTASSYNEQF
TRBJ2-1 | TRBV29-1 | SVASSEATEQF
TRBJ1-6 | TRBV12-3/TRBV12-4 | ASSGQAGNPLH
TRBJ2-1 | TRBV7-2 | ASSRLAGGRGSYNEQF
TRBJ2-5 | TRBV12-3/TRBV12-4 | ASSSAGRQETQY
TRBJ2-1 | TRBV7-2 | ASSLLARGYEQF
TRBJ1-1 | TRBV9 | ASSVYMGGNTEAF
TRBJ2-3 | TRBV19 | ASRNQGGADTQY
TRBJ1-4 | TRBV11-2 | ASSFLGQGATNEKLF
TRBJ2-7 | TRBV2 | ASRRRDSVTYEQY
TRBJ2-3 | TRBV20-1 | SAKTGGTYTDTQY
TRBJ1-2 | TRBV6-5 | ASSVDRTYGYT
TRBJ2-3 | TRBV5-1 | ASSLGDSRDTQY
TRBJ2-7 | TRBV20-1 | STRRREGYEQY
TRBJ2-1 | TRBV24-1 | ATYIRQESSYNEQF
TRBJ1-5 | TRBV6-1 | ASSEARRGRGASNQPQH
TRBJ2-7 | TRBV15 | ATSRERGNSYEQY
TRBJ2-7 | TRBV12-3/TRBV12-4 | ASSPWTGTYEQY
NA | TRBV6-1 | ASSKAWQGTYEQY
TRBJ2-1 | TRBV27 | ASTSGFEQF
TRBJ2-1 | TRBV15 | ATSNTGSEQF
TRBJ1-4 | TRBV6-1 | ASRGDGQGDEKLF
TRBJ1-2 | TRBV10-3 | ATNPETPNYGYT